Each of the 25 T cell receptor beta chains below was sequenced from the same sample in a study of human T cells and chemical hapten exposure. Time point described: pre-sensitization, week 0. Treatment defined: therapeutic diphenylcyclopropenone sensitization with weekly scalp DPC. TCRdb called the RACE reads again in MiXCR, with one record for every CDR3 protein. The sample yields some 300,000 distinct CDR3 sequences, around 5.5% seen once. The sample was whole blood, taken in connection with sensitization to the hapten diphenylcyclopropenone (DPC). The receptors shown here come from a woman between 18 and 29 years old with alopecia areata. Some clones in this sample may be carry-over from other donors' samples.

This clonotype was seen only a few times. The chain employs TRBV2 and TRBJ1-5, with TRBD1 identical over 11 bases. This CDR3 region has 15 residues. Germline V gives CDR1 SNHLY, CDR2 FYNNEI. The V segment lost 4 bases and the J segment 5 bases; nucleotides outside the gene matches: 4. The CDR3 nucleotides are TGTGCCAGCAGTGCCTGGACAGGGGGCGATCAGCCCCAGCATTTT. Encoded protein: CASSAWTGGDQPQHF. The full variable domain, completed using reference TRBV2 and TRBJ1-5, is EPEVTQTPSHQVTQMGQEVILRCVPISNHLYFYWYRQILGQKVEFLVSFYNNEISEKSEIFDDQFSVERPDGSNFTLKIRSTKLEDSAMYFCASSAWTGGDQPQHFGDGTRLSIL.

This clonotype was observed a few times. The V and J genes are TRBV3-1 and TRBJ2-1, with TRBD2 matching 13 bases. Germline V gene lookup returns CDR1 LGHDT and CDR2 YNNKEL (reference sequence). The V gene end was trimmed by 5 bases and the J gene end by 7 bases; junction bases not matched to a gene: 5. The CDR3 contains 15 residues. The DNA for the CDR3 is TGTGCCAGCAGCTGGACTAGCGGGGGCGGGAATGAGCAGTTCTTC. Protein sequence: CASSWTSGGGNEQFF.

This clonotype was seen many times. The genes are TRBV10-3 and TRBJ2-1; the D gene could be TRBD1 or TRBD2 (5 bases each). CDR1 ENHRY and CDR2 SYGVKD come from the germline V gene. The CDR3 is made up of 14 amino acids. Trimming took off 7 bases at V and 9 bases at J, with 19 bases between the two ends. In nucleotides, the CDR3 is TGTGCCATCAAGAGGGGCGCTCAGGCGGTTGAGCAGTTCTTC. Protein sequence: CAIKRGAQAVEQFF.

This clonotype was counted only a few times. The CDR3 DNA sequence: TGTGCCAGCAGTTTATCCAGGCAGGGACGAGAGACCCAGTACTTC. Protein product: CASSLSRQGRETQYF. The chain is built from TRBV27 and TRBJ2-5; either TRBD1 or TRBD2 may supply D (5 bases each). The CDR3 is 15 amino acids. Per the germline V gene, CDR1 is MNHEY and CDR2 is SMNVEV (reference sequence). V shed 0 bases and J shed 4 bases, with 12 bases lying between them.

The gene calls are TRBV5-1 and TRBJ1-1; no firm D call. From germline, CDR1 is SGHRS and CDR2 YFSETQ. The CDR3 contains 15 residues. V shed 7 bases and J shed 0 bases, with 16 bases lying between them. CDR3 DNA: TGCGCCAGCCGTAAGGTAGGACTAATGAACACTGAAGCTTTCTTT. Amino acids: CASRKVGLMNTEAFF.

In this sample, this clonotype turned up a few times. The rearrangement links TRBV29-1 to TRBJ2-3; D gene unclear. Germline CDR1 SQVTM, CDR2 ANQGSEA. CDR3 length: 13 amino acids. The germline V and J ends were trimmed by 8 bases and 0 bases, with 12 bases remaining between them. The CDR3 loop reads CSSKSASTDTQYF. CDR3 coding DNA: TGCAGCTCGAAATCCGCTAGCACAGATACGCAGTATTTT.

This clonotype was observed at least ten times. The chain combines TRBV7-9 with TRBJ1-5; 10 nucleotides agree with TRBD1. Unmatched junction bases numbered 6, after V lost 5 bases and J lost 5 bases. This CDR3 has 15 amino acids. The germline CDR1 and CDR2 sequences are SEHNR and FQNEAQ (reference sequence). The CDR3 DNA is TGTGCCAGCAGCCCCGGGACAGGGGAGCATCAGCCCCAGCATTTT. Amino acid sequence: CASSPGTGEHQPQHF. The entire variable domain, with the rest obtained from reference TRBV7-9 and TRBJ1-5, is as follows: DTGVSQNPRHKITKRGQNVTFRCDPISEHNRLYWYRQTLGQGPEFLTYFQNEAQLEKSRLLSDRFSAERPKGSFSTLEIQRTEQGDSAMYLCASSPGTGEHQPQHFGDGTRLSIL.

In this sample, this clonotype turned up many times. This chain links TRBV5-1 with TRBJ2-7; D gene uncertain. CDR3 length: 14 residues. Germline lookup yields CDR1 SGHRS and CDR2 YFSETQ. V was shortened by 3 bases and J by 2 bases, with 12 bases between the two germline ends. This chain's CDR3 is CASSWVGGPYEQYF. The CDR3 DNA reads TGCGCCAGCAGCTGGGTGGGCGGCCCCTACGAGCAGTACTTC.

This clonotype was seen only a few times. V usage is TRBV12-3 or TRBV12-4 and J usage is TRBJ1-1; possible D gene TRBD1, 5 bases. The CDR3 totals 14 residues. Deletions cut 6 bases from V and 2 bases from J, with 13 bases between. The CDR3 nucleotides read TGTGCCAGCAGAAAAGGGGCCGGAAACACTGAAGCTTTCTTT. Translated, it gives CASRKGAGNTEAFF.

The rearrangement links TRBV7-3 to TRBJ2-1; D not certain. V lost 11 bases and J lost 9, with 8 bases in between. The CDR3 is 9 residues long. Per the germline V gene, CDR1 is SGHTA and CDR2 is FQGTGA. DNA for the CDR3: TGTGCCCCCTCCGGTGAGCAGTTCTTC. Its translation: CAPSGEQFF.

This clonotype was found a few times. The V and J genes are TRBV9 and TRBJ2-7; D is possibly TRBD1 (5 bases). This CDR3 is built from 15 residues. Germline V gene data show CDR1 as SGDLS and CDR2 as YYNGEE. V lost 1 base and J lost 3, with 14 bases in between. Written as DNA, the CDR3 is TGTGCCAGCAGCGTACGGGCAGGGTTGGTCTACGAGCAGTACTTC. It is translated as CASSVRAGLVYEQYF.

This clonotype was observed a single time. A read error may account for a junction end that differs from germline. The J gene is TRBJ2-1, the V gene TRBV6-1, with 7 bases that match TRBD1. Germline V CDR1 and CDR2: MNHNS, SASEGT. The CDR3 covers 13 residues. CDR3 DNA: TGTGCCAGCAGAAAAGGACAGGAGAATGTGCAGTTCTTC. It yields the protein CASRKGQENVQFF.

This clonotype was recorded at least ten times. The chain combines TRBV7-6 with TRBJ2-7, with D hard to call. The CDR3 has 16 amino acids. V was clipped by 4 bases and J by 0 bases, with 16 bases between them. Germline V gives CDR1 SGHVS, CDR2 FNYEAQ. The CDR3: CASSSGPRPSSYEQYF. The CDR3 DNA follows: TGTGCCAGCAGCTCCGGCCCCAGGCCGAGCTCCTACGAGCAGTACTTC.

This clonotype was seen ten or more times. The chain joins TRBV5-5 to TRBJ1-4; D possibly corresponds to TRBD1 (5 bases). CDR3 length equals 16 residues. Germline CDR1 reads SGHKS; CDR2 reads YYEKEE (reference sequence). The V end lost 1 base, the J end lost 6 bases, and 16 bases lay between the germline ends. CDR3 sequence reads: CASSLKGAGLDEKLFF. Here the CDR3 DNA reads TGTGCCAGCAGCTTGAAGGGCGCAGGGTTAGATGAAAAACTGTTTTTT.

This chain uses TRBV5-1 with TRBJ1-1; D is perhaps TRBD1 (6 bases). The germline CDR1 and CDR2 sequences are SGHRS and YFSETQ. Trimming shortened V by 1 base and J by 3 bases, and 13 bases separated the two germline ends. CDR3 size: 15 residues. CDR3 region: CASSLIGQMDTEAFF. In nucleotides, the CDR3 is TGCGCCAGCAGCTTGATCGGACAGATGGACACTGAAGCTTTCTTT.

The genes are TRBV11-2 and TRBJ2-3; D may be TRBD1 (6 bases). CDR1 and CDR2 (germline): SGHAT, FQNNGV. V lost 5 bases to trimming and J lost 0 bases, with 21 bases between them. CDR3 length equals 18 residues. In DNA, the CDR3 is TGTGCCAGCAGCCAGGGGTCGGACAGTGCCCCTAGCACAGATACGCAGTATTTT. Protein: CASSQGSDSAPSTDTQYF.

This clonotype was counted at least ten times. The gene calls are TRBV3-1 and TRBJ1-1; a possible D gene is TRBD1 (5 bases). The germline CDR1 and CDR2 sequences are LGHDT and YNNKEL (reference sequence). V was clipped by 0 bases and J by 4 bases, with 12 bases between them. CDR3 size: 15 residues. The CDR3 sequence: CASSQDGGGSTEAFF. CDR3 DNA sequence: TGTGCCAGCAGCCAAGATGGTGGGGGAAGCACTGAAGCTTTCTTT.

Concerning this clonotype: A junction boundary mismatches the germline segment, possibly from a read error. The J gene is TRBJ2-6, the V gene TRBV18; maybe TRBD2 (6 bases). The CDR3 loop spans 18 amino acids. From germline, CDR1 is KGHSH and CDR2 LQKENI. CDR3 nucleotides: TGTGCCAGCTCACCAATCCTTACGCGGGACTCTGGGGACAACGTCCTGACTTTC. Its translation: CASSPILTRDSGDNVLTF.

This rearrangement joins TRBV7-2 to TRBJ1-1; D is uncertain. This CDR3 is built from 14 residues. The V gene's germline CDR1 is SGHTA and CDR2 FQGNSA. Deletions cut 2 bases from V and 4 bases from J, with 11 bases between. CDR3 sequence: CASSLTGFGTEAFF. CDR3 bases: TGTGCCAGCAGCTTAACGGGGTTCGGCACTGAAGCTTTCTTT.

In its sample, this clonotype was seen many times. V gene TRBV28 combines with J gene TRBJ1-1; no reliable D call. The V gene lost 8 bases and the J gene lost 1 base, with 8 bases spanning the gap. There are 12 residues in the CDR3. The germline V gene has CDR1 MDHEN and CDR2 SYDVKM. The CDR3 loop reads CASGRENTEAFF. Written as DNA, the CDR3 is TGTGCCAGCGGCCGCGAGAACACTGAAGCTTTCTTT. Full variable domain (rest looked up from reference TRBV28 and TRBJ1-1): DVKVTQSSRYLVKRTGEKVFLECVQDMDHENMFWYRQDPGLGLRLIYFSYDVKMKEKGDIPEGYSVSREKKERFSLILESASTNQTSMYLCASGRENTEAFFGQGTRLTVV.

This clonotype was observed at least ten times. The chain joins TRBV10-3 to TRBJ1-1, with D uncertain. Germline values: CDR1 ENHRY, CDR2 SYGVKD. The CDR3 contains 11 residues. Between the trimmed V and J ends, which lost 9 bases and 2 bases, there was a span of 7 bases. CDR3 bases: TGTGCCATGCGCAGCAACACTGAAGCTTTCTTT. It codes for CAMRSNTEAFF.

This clonotype was detected only a few times. The chain links TRBV5-4 to TRBJ2-7; perhaps TRBD1 as D (6 bases). V was clipped by 4 bases and J by 2 bases, with 13 bases between them. Germline CDR1 reads SGHNT; CDR2 reads YYREEE (reference sequence). The length of the CDR3 is 14 residues. CDR3 in DNA: TGTGCCAGCAGCACAACGGGACAAGCCTACGAGCAGTACTTC. Encoded protein: CASSTTGQAYEQYF. The whole variable domain, filled in from reference TRBV5-4 and TRBJ2-7, reads ETGVTQSPTHLIKTRGQQVTLRCSSQSGHNTVSWYQQALGQGPQFIFQYYREEENGRGNFPPRFSGLQFPNYSSELNVNALELDDSALYLCASSTTGQAYEQYFGPGTRLTVT.

Only a few counts were recorded for this clonotype. V usage is TRBV6-5 and J usage is TRBJ1-4; no clear D gene. The CDR3 is 14 amino acids. The V end was cut by 7 bases, the J end by 8 bases, with 17 bases between. Germline loops: CDR1 MNHEY, CDR2 SVGAGI. This CDR3 reads CASNPVPGGEKLFF. Here the CDR3 DNA reads TGTGCCAGCAACCCGGTTCCCGGTGGGGAAAAACTGTTTTTT.

The rearrangement links TRBV28 to TRBJ2-7; the match to TRBD1 covers 9 bases. The CDR3 is 12 residues long. V was clipped by 5 bases and J by 12 bases; unmatched bases: 8. Germline V CDR1 and CDR2: MDHEN, SYDVKM. The CDR3 nucleotides are TGTGCCAGCAGTCCCCCGACAGGGGGTGGGTACTTC. It codes for CASSPPTGGGYF.

J is TRBJ2-1 and V is TRBV11-2, with D possibly matching TRBD1 (6 bases). This CDR3 contains 17 residues. The V gene's germline CDR1 is SGHAT and CDR2 FQNNGV. V was shortened by 1 base and J by 0 bases, with 13 bases between the two germline ends. CDR3 sequence reads: CASSLGTQGGSYNEQFF. For the CDR3, the DNA is TGTGCCAGCAGCTTAGGGACCCAAGGGGGCTCCTACAATGAGCAGTTCTTC. The full variable domain, completed using reference TRBV11-2 and TRBJ2-1, is EAGVAQSPRYKIIEKRQSVAFWCNPISGHATLYWYQQILGQGPKLLIQFQNNGVVDDSQLPKDRFSAERLKGVDSTLKIQPAKLEDSAVYLCASSLGTQGGSYNEQFFGPGTRLTVL.